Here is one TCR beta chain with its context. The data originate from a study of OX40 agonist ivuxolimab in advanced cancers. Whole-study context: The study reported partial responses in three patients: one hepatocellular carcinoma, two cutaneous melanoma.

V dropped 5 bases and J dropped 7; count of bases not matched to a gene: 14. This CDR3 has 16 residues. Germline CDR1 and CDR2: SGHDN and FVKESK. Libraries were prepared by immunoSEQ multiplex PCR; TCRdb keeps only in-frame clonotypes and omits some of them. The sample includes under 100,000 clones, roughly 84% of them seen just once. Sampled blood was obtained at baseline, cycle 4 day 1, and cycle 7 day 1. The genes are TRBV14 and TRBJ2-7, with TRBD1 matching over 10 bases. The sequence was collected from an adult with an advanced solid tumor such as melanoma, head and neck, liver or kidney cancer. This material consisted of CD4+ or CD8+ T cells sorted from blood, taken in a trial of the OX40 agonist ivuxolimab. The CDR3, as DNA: TGTGCCAGCAGCTACACTCGCGGGACAGGGGACTTTGAGCAGTACTTC. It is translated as CASSYTRGTGDFEQYF. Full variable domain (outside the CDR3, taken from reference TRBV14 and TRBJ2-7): EAGVTQFPSHSVIEKGQTVTLRCDPISGHDNLYWYRRVMGKEIKFLLHFVKESKQDESGMPNNRFLAERTGGTYSTLKVQPAELEDSGVYFCASSYTRGTGDFEQYFGPGTRLTVT.